What follows describes a single T cell receptor (beta chain). The CDR3 covers 14 residues. Germline V CDR1 and CDR2: MNHEY, SVGAGI. V was trimmed by 3 bases and J by 1 base, leaving 9 bases between them. The sample belongs to a study of blood T cell repertoires in COVID-19. Study-wide background: The United States, Italy and Spain provided the acute and convalescent COVID-19 samples. PBMCs, B-cell-depleted T cells, or T cells were the source of the cDNA or gDNA that made up the material.

Original processing notes: Reference gene primer amplification in the assay estimated nucleated cell counts. Generated by immunoSEQ multiplex PCR, the TCRdb table keeps only in-frame clones and is missing some. V and J calls and clone size are those listed in that table; D and trimming were worked out from the DNA. Among under 200,000 clones listed, nearly 90% were seen once. The sequence was obtained from a man in his 60s with active or convalescent COVID-19. J is TRBJ1-1 and V is TRBV6-5; D call uncertain. The sample comprised peripheral blood. The chain's CDR3 is CASSYYISNTEAFF. CDR3 in DNA: TGTGCCAGCAGTTATTACATCTCGAACACTGAAGCTTTCTTT.